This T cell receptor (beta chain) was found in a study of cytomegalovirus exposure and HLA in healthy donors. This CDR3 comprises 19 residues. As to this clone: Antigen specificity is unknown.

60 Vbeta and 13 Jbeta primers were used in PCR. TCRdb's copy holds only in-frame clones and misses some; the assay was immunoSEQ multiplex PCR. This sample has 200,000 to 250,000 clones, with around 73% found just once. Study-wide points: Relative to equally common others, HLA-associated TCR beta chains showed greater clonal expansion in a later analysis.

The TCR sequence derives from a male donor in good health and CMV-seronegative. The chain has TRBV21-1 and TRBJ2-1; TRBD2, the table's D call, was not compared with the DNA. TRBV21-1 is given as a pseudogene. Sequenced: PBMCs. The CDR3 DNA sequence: TGTGCCAGCACCCACTTCCGGCGGGAGGGTCCGCAACCCTACAATGAGCAGTTCTTC. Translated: CASTHFRREGPQPYNEQFF.